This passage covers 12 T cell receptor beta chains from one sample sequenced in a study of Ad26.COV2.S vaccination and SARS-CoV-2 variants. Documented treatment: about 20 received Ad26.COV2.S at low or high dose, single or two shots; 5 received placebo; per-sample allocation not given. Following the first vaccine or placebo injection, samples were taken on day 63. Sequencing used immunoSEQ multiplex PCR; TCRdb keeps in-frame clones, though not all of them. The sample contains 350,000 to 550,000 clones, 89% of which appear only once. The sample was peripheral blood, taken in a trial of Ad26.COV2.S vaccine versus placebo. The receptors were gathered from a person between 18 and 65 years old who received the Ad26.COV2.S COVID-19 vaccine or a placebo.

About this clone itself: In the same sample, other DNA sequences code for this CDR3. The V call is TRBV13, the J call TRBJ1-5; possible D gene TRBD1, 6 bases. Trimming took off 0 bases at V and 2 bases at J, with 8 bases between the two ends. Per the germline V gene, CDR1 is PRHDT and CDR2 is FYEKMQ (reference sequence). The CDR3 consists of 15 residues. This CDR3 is CASSLGGAGNQPQHF. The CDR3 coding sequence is TGTGCCAGCAGCTTAGGGGGGGCTGGCAATCAGCCCCAGCATTTT.

In DNA form, the CDR3 reads TGTGCCAGTAGTAGGCCTTACCCAGATACGCAGTATTTT. This codes for CASSRPYPDTQYF. The chain carries TRBV19 and TRBJ2-3; D uncertain. The V gene lost 4 bases and the J gene lost 4 bases, with 9 bases spanning the gap. Germline lookup yields CDR1 LNHDA and CDR2 SQIVND (reference sequence). The CDR3 is 13 residues long.

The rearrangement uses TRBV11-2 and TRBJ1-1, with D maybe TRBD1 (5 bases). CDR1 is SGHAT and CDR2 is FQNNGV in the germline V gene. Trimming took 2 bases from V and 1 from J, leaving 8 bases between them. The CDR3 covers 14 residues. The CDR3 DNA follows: TGTGCCAGCAGCTTACAGGGTCCGAACACTGAAGCTTTCTTT. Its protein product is CASSLQGPNTEAFF.

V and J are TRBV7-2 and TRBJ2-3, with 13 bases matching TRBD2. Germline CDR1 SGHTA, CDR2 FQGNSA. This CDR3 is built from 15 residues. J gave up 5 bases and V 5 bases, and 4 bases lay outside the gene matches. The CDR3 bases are TGTGCCAGCAGCCCACGACTAGCGGGAGGAGATACGCAGTATTTT. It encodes CASSPRLAGGDTQYF.

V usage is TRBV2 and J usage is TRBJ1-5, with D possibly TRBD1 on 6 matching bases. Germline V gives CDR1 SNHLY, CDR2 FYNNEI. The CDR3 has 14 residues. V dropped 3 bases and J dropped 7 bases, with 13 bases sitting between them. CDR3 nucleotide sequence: TGTGCCAGCAGTGAGGGCAGGGGACCCCAGCCCCAGCATTTT. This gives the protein CASSEGRGPQPQHF.

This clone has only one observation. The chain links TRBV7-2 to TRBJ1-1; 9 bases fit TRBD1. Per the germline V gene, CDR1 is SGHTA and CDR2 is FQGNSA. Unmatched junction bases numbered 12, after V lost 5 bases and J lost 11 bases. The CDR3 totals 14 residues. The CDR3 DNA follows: TGTGCCAGCAGCCTAGGACAGGGGAGGATGATTGCTTTCTTT. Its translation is CASSLGQGRMIAFF.

CDR3 loop: CASSQDRVEGQPQHF. The CDR3 DNA sequence: TGCGCCAGCAGCCAAGATCGAGTTGAGGGACAGCCCCAGCATTTT. The chain recombines TRBV4-1 with TRBJ1-5; D not resolved. V was pared by 0 bases and J by 7 bases, with 13 bases between. This CDR3 has 15 amino acids. CDR1 and CDR2 (germline): MGHRA, YSYEKL.

The CDR3 is CASSTKGLAGHEQFF. In DNA, the CDR3 is TGTGCCAGTAGTACGAAGGGACTAGCGGGACATGAGCAGTTCTTC. V is TRBV19 and J is TRBJ2-1; 13 bases are shared with TRBD2. The V segment lost 4 bases and the J segment 8 bases; nucleotides outside the gene matches: 5. The CDR3 spans 15 residues. The germline V gene has CDR1 LNHDA and CDR2 SQIVND (reference sequence). Full variable domain (outside the CDR3, taken from reference TRBV19 and TRBJ2-1): DGGITQSPKYLFRKEGQNVTLSCEQNLNHDAMYWYRQDPGQGLRLIYYSQIVNDFQKGDIAEGYSVSREKKESFPLTVTSAQKNPTAFYLCASSTKGLAGHEQFFGPGTRLTVL.

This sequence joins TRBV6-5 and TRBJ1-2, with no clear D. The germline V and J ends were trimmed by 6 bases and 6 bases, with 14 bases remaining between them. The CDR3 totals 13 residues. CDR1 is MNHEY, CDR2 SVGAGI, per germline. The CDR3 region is CASRVGPGDGYTF. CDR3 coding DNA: TGTGCCAGCAGGGTAGGCCCTGGCGATGGCTACACCTTC.

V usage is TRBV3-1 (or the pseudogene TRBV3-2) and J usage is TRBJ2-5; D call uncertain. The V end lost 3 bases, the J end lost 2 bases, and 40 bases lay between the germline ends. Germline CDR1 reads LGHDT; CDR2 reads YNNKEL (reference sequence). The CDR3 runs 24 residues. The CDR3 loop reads CASSHPFVADAKNRPQNLQETQYF. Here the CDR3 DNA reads TGTGCCAGCAGCCATCCCTTCGTTGCCGACGCAAAGAATCGCCCCCAAAATCTGCAAGAGACCCAGTACTTC.

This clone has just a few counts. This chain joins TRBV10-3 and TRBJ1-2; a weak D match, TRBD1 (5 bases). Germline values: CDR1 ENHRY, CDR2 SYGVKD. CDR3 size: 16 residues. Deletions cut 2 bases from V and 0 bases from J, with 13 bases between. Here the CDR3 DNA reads TGTGCCATCAGTGAGGGGACTGGTGGGGCTAACTATGGCTACACCTTC. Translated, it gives CAISEGTGGANYGYTF.

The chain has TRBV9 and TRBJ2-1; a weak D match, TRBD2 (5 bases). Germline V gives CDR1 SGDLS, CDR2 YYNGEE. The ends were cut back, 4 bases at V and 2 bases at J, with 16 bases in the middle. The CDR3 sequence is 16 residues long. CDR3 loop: CASSSSHTSPYNEQFF. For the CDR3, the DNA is TGTGCCAGCAGCTCCTCCCACACTAGTCCCTACAATGAGCAGTTCTTC.